These 25 T cell receptor beta chains originate from one sample sequenced in a study of blood T cells in healthy people across ages. A second 7 to 11 cycle PCR used barcoded and J-beta primers. MiXCR was run by TCRdb on the 5' RACE reads, yielding one entry per CDR3 protein. The sample carries more than 1,000,000 distinct CDR3 sequences, 25% recorded once. These same records also appear under a second study, on T cells of mothers and their children.

Sequencing used blood. These receptors originate from a girl aged 2 to 9 in good health.

This sequence joins TRBV2 and TRBJ1-4, with 11 positions matching TRBD1. The CDR3 is made up of 12 amino acids. Germline loops: CDR1 SNHLY, CDR2 FYNNEI. Germline trimming cut 11 bases from V and 12 bases from J; bases unmatched to any gene: 8. The CDR3 DNA follows: TGTGCCGGCATGGGACAGGGGGAAGAACTGTTTTTT. Translation: CAGMGQGEELFF.

This chain joins TRBV20-1 and TRBJ2-1, with a weak D call TRBD2 (5 bases). CDR1 DFQATT and CDR2 SNEGSKA come from the germline V gene (reference sequence). Deletions cut 5 bases from V and 8 bases from J, with 22 bases between. The CDR3 runs 15 residues. CDR3 region: CSAPVELAIRDEQFF. The DNA for the CDR3 is TGCAGTGCTCCGGTCGAGCTAGCCATCCGAGATGAGCAGTTCTTC.

In the case of this clonotype: Germline and junction disagree at one end, which may indicate a read error. The rearrangement links TRBV2 to TRBJ1-4, with no clear D. Germline CDR1 SNHLY, CDR2 FYNNEI. The CDR3 contains 13 residues. The CDR3 bases are TGTGCCAGCGTGACCTTAGCTAATGGAAAACTGTTTTTT. This codes for CASVTLANGKLFF.

In its sample, this clonotype was seen a few times. The chain combines TRBV6-2 or TRBV6-3 with TRBJ2-1; unclear D gene. Trimming stripped 4 bases from V and 0 bases from J, with 10 bases between. Germline CDR1 is MNHEY and CDR2 is SVGEGT. This CDR3 spans 15 amino acids. This CDR3 is CASSLGSPSYNEQFF. The CDR3 DNA sequence: TGTGCCAGCAGTTTGGGCAGTCCCTCCTACAATGAGCAGTTCTTC.

This clonotype occurred many times. The V call is TRBV19, the J call TRBJ2-2; D call uncertain. Trimming removed 0 bases at V and 5 bases at J, with 7 bases between. In germline, CDR1 is LNHDA, CDR2 SQIVND (reference sequence). The CDR3 is 14 amino acids. In nucleotides, the CDR3 is TGTGCCAGTAGTATAGATCGAGGAACCGGGGAGCTGTTTTTT. It codes for CASSIDRGTGELFF. Full variable domain (outside the CDR3, taken from reference TRBV19 and TRBJ2-2): DGGITQSPKYLFRKEGQNVTLSCEQNLNHDAMYWYRQDPGQGLRLIYYSQIVNDFQKGDIAEGYSVSREKKESFPLTVTSAQKNPTAFYLCASSIDRGTGELFFGEGSRLTVL.

Comments on this clonotype: The germline gene is not matched at one end of the junction; a read error may be the cause. The chain joins TRBV29-1 to TRBJ2-5; maybe TRBD1 (5 bases). This CDR3 spans 14 amino acids. Germline CDR1 and CDR2: SQVTM and ANQGSEA. This chain's CDR3 is CSVEDGQDKETQYF. CDR3 bases: TGCAGCGTGGAAGACGGACAAGATAAGGAGACCCAGTACTTC.

The chain carries TRBV4-1 and TRBJ2-1; the match to TRBD2 covers 11 bases. Losses at the gene ends were 2 bases for V and 4 bases for J; bases not matched to a gene: 4. Germline V lookup: CDR1 MGHRA, CDR2 YSYEKL. This CDR3 has 16 amino acids. The CDR3 spells CASSQISGRVYNEQFF. For the CDR3, the DNA is TGCGCCAGCAGCCAAATTAGCGGGAGGGTATACAATGAGCAGTTCTTC.

The gene calls are TRBV5-1 and TRBJ2-7; 7 bases map to TRBD1. V was pared by 0 bases and J by 3 bases, with 3 bases of the junction left unmatched. The CDR3 spans 14 residues. The germline CDR1 and CDR2 sequences are SGHRS and YFSETQ. CDR3 sequence: CASSLEDRLYEQYF. CDR3 bases: TGCGCCAGCAGCTTGGAGGACAGGCTCTACGAGCAGTACTTC.

This chain joins TRBV10-2 and TRBJ2-1; weak D call: TRBD2 (5 bases). The CDR3 is made up of 11 amino acids. Trimming took off 7 bases at V and 7 bases at J, with 8 bases between the two ends. CDR1 is WSHSY and CDR2 is SAAADI in the germline V gene. CDR3 nucleotides: TGCGCCAGCATCCGCGGGAATGAGCAGTTCTTC. It translates to CASIRGNEQFF.

A note on this clonotype: Relative to the germline gene, one junction end is altered; a read error may explain this. The V call is TRBV7-2, the J call TRBJ1-6, with TRBD1 as a possible D gene (5 bases). The CDR3 covers 15 residues. Germline CDR1 reads SGHTA; CDR2 reads FQGNSA. The CDR3 protein is CASSTIGAYFSPLHF. As DNA, the CDR3 is TGTGCCAGCAGCACCATTGGGGCATATTTTTCACCCCTTCACTTT.

This clonotype was picked up a small number of times. The CDR3 sequence is CASSEAGGSYNEQFF. CDR3 bases: TGTGCCAGCAGTGAAGCGGGGGGGAGCTACAATGAGCAGTTCTTC. This chain connects TRBV2 to TRBJ2-1; 7 positions match TRBD2. Unmatched junction bases numbered 2, after V lost 0 bases and J lost 3 bases. The germline CDR1 and CDR2 sequences are SNHLY and FYNNEI. There are 15 residues in the CDR3.

CDR3 coding DNA: TGTGCCAGCAGGGAGCCCGGGACAGAATCCTACGAGCAGTACTTC. Translating gives CASREPGTESYEQYF. V usage is TRBV6-1 and J usage is TRBJ2-7, with 7 bases fitting TRBD1. With V trimmed by 6 bases and J by 1 base, 9 bases remained unmatched. Germline V lookup: CDR1 MNHNS, CDR2 SASEGT. The CDR3 is 15 amino acids.

Notes on this clonotype: A junction boundary mismatches the germline segment, possibly from a read error. V is TRBV9 and J is TRBJ2-5; 13 nucleotides line up with TRBD2. This CDR3 region has 16 residues. Germline CDR1 is SGDLS and CDR2 is YYNGEE. The CDR3 DNA sequence: TGTCCCAGCAGCGCGGGACTAGCGGGGCAGCCGGAGACCCAGTACTTC. It specifies CPSSAGLAGQPETQYF.

This clonotype was seen a handful of times. V is TRBV15 and J is TRBJ2-2; D gene ambiguous. CDR3 size: 14 residues. Germline values: CDR1 LNHNV, CDR2 YYDKDF (reference sequence). Trimming cost V 1 base and J 4 bases, with 7 bases left between them. The CDR3 protein is CATSRAVITGELFF. In DNA form, the CDR3 reads TGTGCCACCAGCAGAGCGGTCATCACCGGGGAGCTGTTTTTT.

This clonotype has more than one count but fewer than ten. V usage is TRBV27 and J usage is TRBJ2-1; D may match TRBD1 or TRBD2 (5 bases each). CDR3 length equals 15 residues. Trimming stripped 4 bases from V and 3 bases from J, with 13 bases between. Germline V CDR1 and CDR2: MNHEY, SMNVEV (reference sequence). The DNA for the CDR3 is TGTGCCAGCAGTTCGACGGGGCTGGGCTACAATGAGCAGTTCTTC. Amino acids: CASSSTGLGYNEQFF.

This clonotype was seen only a few times. The V and J genes are TRBV29-1 and TRBJ1-4; 7 bases match TRBD1. CDR3 length equals 13 residues. The V and J ends lost 7 bases and 7 bases, in that order; junction bases with no gene match: 9. In germline, CDR1 is SQVTM, CDR2 ANQGSEA. CDR3 amino acids: CSGGQAVSEKLFF. DNA for the CDR3: TGCAGCGGTGGACAGGCGGTTAGTGAAAAACTGTTTTTT.

The chain uses TRBV7-9 and TRBJ1-3; maybe TRBD1 (6 bases). The CDR3 consists of 17 residues. V lost 3 bases and J lost 1, with 16 bases in between. Germline CDR1 SEHNR, CDR2 FQNEAQ (reference sequence). In DNA form, the CDR3 reads TGTGCCAGCAGCTTGAAGGGGGACTCGGCATCTGGAAACACCATATATTTT. Translating it yields CASSLKGDSASGNTIYF.

The chain is built from TRBV7-9 and TRBJ1-5, with D possibly matching TRBD1 (5 bases). The germline V and J ends were trimmed by 2 bases and 15 bases, with 14 bases remaining between them. The CDR3 is made up of 12 amino acids. The germline V gene encodes CDR1 SEHNR and CDR2 FQNEAQ (reference sequence). DNA of the CDR3: TGTGCCAGCAGCTTATCTGGGGGAGGGCGGCATTTT. Translated, it gives CASSLSGGGRHF. The full variable domain, completed using reference TRBV7-9 and TRBJ1-5, is DTGVSQNPRHKITKRGQNVTFRCDPISEHNRLYWYRQTLGQGPEFLTYFQNEAQLEKSRLLSDRFSAERPKGSFSTLEIQRTEQGDSAMYLCASSLSGGGRHFGDGTRLSIL.

This clonotype has just a few counts. CDR3 DNA sequence: TGCGCCAGCAGCTTTGTCAGGGGGAAGGAAGAGACCCAGTACTTC. Translation gives CASSFVRGKEETQYF. The chain has TRBV5-1 and TRBJ2-5; 7 positions match TRBD1. In germline, CDR1 is SGHRS, CDR2 YFSETQ. This CDR3 has 15 amino acids. Losses at the gene ends were 2 bases for V and 3 bases for J; bases not matched to a gene: 7.

This chain joins TRBV12-3 or TRBV12-4 and TRBJ1-2; D is perhaps TRBD1 (6 bases). The germline V and J ends were trimmed by 2 bases and 3 bases, with 16 bases remaining between them. The CDR3 totals 16 residues. CDR3 DNA sequence: TGTGCCAGCAGTTTAAATTTCCGGGACACAGACTATGGCTACACCTTC. This sequence encodes CASSLNFRDTDYGYTF.

This clonotype has only a few counts. The V gene is TRBV6-1, the J gene TRBJ2-5; D is ambiguous. Trimming stripped 5 bases from V and 4 bases from J, with 14 bases between. CDR1 is MNHNS and CDR2 is SASEGT in the germline V gene. CDR3 length: 14 residues. The CDR3 is CASSPDPEGETQYF. The CDR3 bases are TGTGCCAGCAGTCCGGATCCGGAAGGAGAGACCCAGTACTTC.

The rearrangement joins TRBV25-1 to TRBJ1-3; maybe TRBD1 (5 bases). Per the germline V gene, CDR1 is MGHDK and CDR2 is SYGVNS. The CDR3 extends over 13 amino acids. Deletions cut 4 bases from V and 6 bases from J, with 10 bases between. CDR3 in amino acids: CASSGGPSNTIYF. The CDR3 DNA reads as TGTGCCAGCAGTGGGGGACCTTCAAACACCATATATTTT.

In this sample, this clonotype turned up a few times. The junction differs from germline at one of its ends, possibly a read error. This chain connects TRBV28 to TRBJ2-1; 9 nucleotides agree with TRBD2. Germline V gene data show CDR1 as MDHEN and CDR2 as SYDVKM. This CDR3 has 16 amino acids. As DNA, the CDR3 is TGTGCCAGCAGTTTAGTCAGGACTAGCGTTTACAACGAGCAGTTCTTC. It is translated as CASSLVRTSVYNEQFF.

The V gene is TRBV6-2 or TRBV6-3, the J gene TRBJ2-6; D call uncertain. The CDR3 sequence is 14 residues long. The ends were cut back, 6 bases at V and 3 bases at J, with 9 bases in the middle. From germline, CDR1 is MNHEY and CDR2 SVGEGT. This CDR3 is CASSLANGANVLTF. The CDR3 region has the DNA TGTGCCAGCAGCCTCGCGAATGGGGCCAACGTCCTGACTTTC.

In this sample, this clonotype turned up a few times. The rearrangement links TRBV11-2 to TRBJ2-3; 7 bases align to TRBD2. The CDR3 totals 16 residues. V dropped 4 bases and J dropped 0; count of bases not matched to a gene: 7. Germline-derived CDR1 and CDR2 are SGHAT and FQNNGV. The CDR3 sequence is CASSSTLGRSTDTQYF. The CDR3 nucleotides are TGTGCCAGCAGCTCCACACTCGGGAGGAGCACAGATACGCAGTATTTT.